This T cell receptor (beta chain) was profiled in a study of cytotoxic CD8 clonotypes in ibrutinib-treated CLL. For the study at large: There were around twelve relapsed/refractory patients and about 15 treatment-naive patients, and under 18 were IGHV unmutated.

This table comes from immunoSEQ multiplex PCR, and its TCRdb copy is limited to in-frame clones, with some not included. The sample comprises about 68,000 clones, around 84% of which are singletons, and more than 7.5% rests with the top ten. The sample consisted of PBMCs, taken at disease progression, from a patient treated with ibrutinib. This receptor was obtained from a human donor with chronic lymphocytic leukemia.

CDR3 sequence (DNA): TGTGCCAGCAGTCGATCATCGACAGGGTCCAATGAGCAGTTCTTC. This codes for CASSRSSTGSNEQFF. V usage is TRBV2 and J usage is TRBJ2-1; 7 nucleotides agree with TRBD1. CDR1 is SNHLY and CDR2 is FYNNEI in the germline V gene. The CDR3 sequence is 15 residues long. V shed 5 bases and J 6 bases; nucleotides not matched to a gene: 10. Variable domain in full (rest from reference TRBV2 and TRBJ2-1): EPEVTQTPSHQVTQMGQEVILRCVPISNHLYFYWYRQILGQKVEFLVSFYNNEISEKSEIFDDQFSVERPDGSNFTLKIRSTKLEDSAMYFCASSRSSTGSNEQFFGPGTRLTVL.